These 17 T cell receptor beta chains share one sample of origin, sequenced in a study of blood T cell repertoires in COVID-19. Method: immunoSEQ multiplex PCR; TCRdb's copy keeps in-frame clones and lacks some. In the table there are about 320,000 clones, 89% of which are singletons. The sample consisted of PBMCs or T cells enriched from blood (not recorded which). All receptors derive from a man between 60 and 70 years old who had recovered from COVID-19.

The CDR3 reads CASSLAGQGHGYTF. In DNA, the CDR3 is TGTGCCAGCAGCTTAGCGGGACAGGGGCATGGCTACACCTTC. The chain carries TRBV7-9 and TRBJ1-2; TRBD1 agrees at 10 bases. The CDR3 runs to 14 residues. Germline trimming cut 0 bases from V and 6 bases from J; bases unmatched to any gene: 1. The germline gives CDR1 SEHNR, CDR2 FQNEAQ (reference sequence).

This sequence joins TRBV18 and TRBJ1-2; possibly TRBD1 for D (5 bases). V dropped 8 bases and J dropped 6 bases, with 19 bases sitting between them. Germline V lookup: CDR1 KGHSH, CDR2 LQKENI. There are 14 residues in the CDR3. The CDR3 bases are TGTGCCAGCACACTCCAGGGAACTGAGGATGGCTACACCTTC. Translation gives CASTLQGTEDGYTF.

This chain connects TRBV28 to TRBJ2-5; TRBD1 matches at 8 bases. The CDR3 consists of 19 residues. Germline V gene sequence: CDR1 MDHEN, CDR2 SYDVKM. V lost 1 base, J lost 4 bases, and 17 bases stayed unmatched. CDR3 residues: CASSLYRRFGQGPTETQYF. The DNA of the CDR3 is TGTGCCAGCAGTTTATATCGGAGGTTCGGACAGGGACCCACAGAGACCCAGTACTTC.

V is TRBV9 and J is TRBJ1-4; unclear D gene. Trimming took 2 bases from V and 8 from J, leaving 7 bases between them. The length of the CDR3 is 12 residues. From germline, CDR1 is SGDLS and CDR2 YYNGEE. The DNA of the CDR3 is TGTGCCAGCAGCGTCCCAGGAGAAAAACTGTTTTTT. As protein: CASSVPGEKLFF.

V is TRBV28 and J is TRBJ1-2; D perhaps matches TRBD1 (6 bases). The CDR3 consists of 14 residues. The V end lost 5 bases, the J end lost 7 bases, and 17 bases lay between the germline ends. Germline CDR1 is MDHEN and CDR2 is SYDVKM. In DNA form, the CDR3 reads TGTGCCAGCAGTCCCGTCGGGGGGGCTGGTGGCTACACCTTC. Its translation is CASSPVGGAGGYTF.

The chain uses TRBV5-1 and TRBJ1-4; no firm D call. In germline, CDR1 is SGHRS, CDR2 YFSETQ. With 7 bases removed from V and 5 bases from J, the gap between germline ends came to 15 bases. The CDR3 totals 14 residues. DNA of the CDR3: TGCGCCAGCGCGAGCGCAGTGACGAATGAAAAACTGTTTTTT. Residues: CASASAVTNEKLFF.

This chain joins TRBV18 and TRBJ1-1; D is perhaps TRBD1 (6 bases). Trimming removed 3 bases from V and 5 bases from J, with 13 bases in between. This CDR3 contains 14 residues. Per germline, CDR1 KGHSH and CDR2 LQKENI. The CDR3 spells CASSPGHPRTEAFF. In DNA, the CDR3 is TGTGCCAGCTCACCGGGACACCCGCGGACTGAAGCTTTCTTT.

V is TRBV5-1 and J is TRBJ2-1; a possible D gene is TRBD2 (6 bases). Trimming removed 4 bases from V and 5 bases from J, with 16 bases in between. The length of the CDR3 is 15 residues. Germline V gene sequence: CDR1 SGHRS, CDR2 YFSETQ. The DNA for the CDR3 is TGCGCCAGCAGCGTGGGAGCTAGCGCTGACAATGAGCAGTTCTTC. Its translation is CASSVGASADNEQFF.

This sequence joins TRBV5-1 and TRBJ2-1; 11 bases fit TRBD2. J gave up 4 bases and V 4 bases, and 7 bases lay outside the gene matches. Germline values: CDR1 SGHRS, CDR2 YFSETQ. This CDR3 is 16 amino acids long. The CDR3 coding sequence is TGCGCCAGCAGCCCGAACGGACTAGCGGGTTACAATGAGCAGTTCTTC. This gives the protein CASSPNGLAGYNEQFF.

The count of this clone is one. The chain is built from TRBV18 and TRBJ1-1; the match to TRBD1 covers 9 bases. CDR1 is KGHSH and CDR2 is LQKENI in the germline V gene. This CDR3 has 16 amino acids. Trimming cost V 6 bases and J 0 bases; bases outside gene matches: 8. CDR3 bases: TGTGCCAGCTCCCAGCAGGGACAGGGACTGAACACTGAAGCTTTCTTT. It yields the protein CASSQQGQGLNTEAFF.

CDR3 in DNA: TGCGCCAGCAGCGACCTGCTAGCGACACCTAACAATGAGCAGTTCTTC. Its protein is CASSDLLATPNNEQFF. The genes are TRBV5-1 and TRBJ2-1; tentatively, D is TRBD2 (6 bases). The CDR3 consists of 16 residues. Trimming cost V 4 bases and J 5 bases, with 19 bases left between them. Germline-derived CDR1 and CDR2 are SGHRS and YFSETQ. Full variable domain (rest looked up from reference TRBV5-1 and TRBJ2-1): KAGVTQTPRYLIKTRGQQVTLSCSPISGHRSVSWYQQTPGQGLQFLFEYFSETQRNKGNFPGRFSGRQFSNSRSEMNVSTLELGDSALYLCASSDLLATPNNEQFFGPGTRLTVL.

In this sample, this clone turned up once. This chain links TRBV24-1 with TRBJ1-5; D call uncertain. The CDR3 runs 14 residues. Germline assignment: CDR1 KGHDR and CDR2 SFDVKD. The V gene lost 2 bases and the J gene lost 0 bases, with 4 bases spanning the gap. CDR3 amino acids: CATSDSFSNQPQHF. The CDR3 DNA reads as TGTGCCACCAGTGATTCATTTAGCAATCAGCCCCAGCATTTT.

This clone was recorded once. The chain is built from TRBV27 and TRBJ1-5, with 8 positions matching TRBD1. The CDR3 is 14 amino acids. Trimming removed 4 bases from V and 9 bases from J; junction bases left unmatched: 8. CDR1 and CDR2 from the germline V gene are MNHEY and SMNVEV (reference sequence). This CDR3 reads CASSSPGQEGPQHF. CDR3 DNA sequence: TGTGCCAGCAGTTCGCCGGGACAGGAGGGGCCCCAGCATTTT.

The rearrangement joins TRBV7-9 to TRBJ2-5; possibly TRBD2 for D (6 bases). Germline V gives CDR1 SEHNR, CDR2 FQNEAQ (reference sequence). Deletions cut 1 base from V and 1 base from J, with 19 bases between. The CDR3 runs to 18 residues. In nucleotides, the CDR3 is TGTGCCAGCAGCTTAGGAGGAGGAGGGGCTGGGACCCAAGAGACCCAGTACTTC. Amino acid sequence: CASSLGGGGAGTQETQYF.

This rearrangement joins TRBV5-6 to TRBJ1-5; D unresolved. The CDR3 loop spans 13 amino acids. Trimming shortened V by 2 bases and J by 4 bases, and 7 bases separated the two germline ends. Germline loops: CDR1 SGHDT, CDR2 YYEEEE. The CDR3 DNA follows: TGTGCCAGCAGCTTCCGGGTGAATCAGCCCCAGCATTTT. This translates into CASSFRVNQPQHF.

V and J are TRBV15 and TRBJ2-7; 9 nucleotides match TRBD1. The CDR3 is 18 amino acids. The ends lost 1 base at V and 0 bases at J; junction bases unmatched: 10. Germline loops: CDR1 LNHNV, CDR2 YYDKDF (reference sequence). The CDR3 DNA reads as TGTGCCACCAGCAGAGTCCGCGGGACAGGGACCAGCTCCTACGAGCAGTACTTC. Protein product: CATSRVRGTGTSSYEQYF.

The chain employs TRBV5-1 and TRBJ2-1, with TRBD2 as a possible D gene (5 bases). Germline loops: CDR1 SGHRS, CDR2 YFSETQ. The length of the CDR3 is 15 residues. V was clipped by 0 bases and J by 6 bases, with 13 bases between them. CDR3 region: CASSLAPAGSNEQFF. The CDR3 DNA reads TGCGCCAGCAGCTTGGCCCCGGCGGGCTCCAATGAGCAGTTCTTC.